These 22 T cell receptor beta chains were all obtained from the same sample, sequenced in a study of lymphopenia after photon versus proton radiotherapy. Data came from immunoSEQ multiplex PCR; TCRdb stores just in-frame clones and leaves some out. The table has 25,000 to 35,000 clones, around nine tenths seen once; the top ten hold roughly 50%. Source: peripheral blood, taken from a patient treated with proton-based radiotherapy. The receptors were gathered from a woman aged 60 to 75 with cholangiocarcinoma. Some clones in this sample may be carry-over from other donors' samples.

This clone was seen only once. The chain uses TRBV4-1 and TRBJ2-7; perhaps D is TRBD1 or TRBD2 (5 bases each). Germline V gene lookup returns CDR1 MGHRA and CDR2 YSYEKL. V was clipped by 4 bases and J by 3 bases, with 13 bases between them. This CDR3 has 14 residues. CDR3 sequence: CASSLIGTIYEQYF. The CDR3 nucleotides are TGCGCCAGCAGCCTTATTGGGACGATCTACGAGCAGTACTTC.

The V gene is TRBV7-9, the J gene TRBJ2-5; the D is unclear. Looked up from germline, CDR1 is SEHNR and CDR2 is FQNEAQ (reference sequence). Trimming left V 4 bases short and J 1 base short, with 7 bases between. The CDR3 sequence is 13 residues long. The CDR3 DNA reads TGTGCCAGCAGCTCTGACACCCAAGAGACCCAGTACTTC. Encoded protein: CASSSDTQETQYF.

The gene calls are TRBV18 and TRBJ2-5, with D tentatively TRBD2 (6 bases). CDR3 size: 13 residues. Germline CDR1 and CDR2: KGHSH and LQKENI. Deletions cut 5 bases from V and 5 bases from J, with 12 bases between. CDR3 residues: CASSAGLVETQYF. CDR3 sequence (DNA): TGTGCCAGCTCAGCGGGACTCGTGGAGACCCAGTACTTC. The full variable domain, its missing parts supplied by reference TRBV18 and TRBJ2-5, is NAGVMQNPRHLVRRRGQEARLRCSPMKGHSHVYWYRQLPEEGLKFMVYLQKENIIDESGMPKERFSAEFPKEGPSILRIQQVVRGDSAAYFCASSAGLVETQYFGPGTRLLVL.

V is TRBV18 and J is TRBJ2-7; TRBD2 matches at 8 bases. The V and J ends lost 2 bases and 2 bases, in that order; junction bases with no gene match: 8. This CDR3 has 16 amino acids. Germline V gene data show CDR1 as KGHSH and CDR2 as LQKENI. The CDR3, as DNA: TGTGCCAGCTCACCAAGGGAACGGGGGGGCCCCTACGAGCAGTACTTC. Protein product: CASSPRERGGPYEQYF.

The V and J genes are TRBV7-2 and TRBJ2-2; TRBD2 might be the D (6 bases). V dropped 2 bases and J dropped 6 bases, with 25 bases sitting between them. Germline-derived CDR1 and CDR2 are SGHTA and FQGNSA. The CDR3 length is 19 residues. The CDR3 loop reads CASSLSVAGGGVVAGELFF. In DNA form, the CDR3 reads TGTGCCAGCAGCTTATCTGTAGCTGGCGGAGGGGTGGTCGCCGGGGAGCTGTTTTTT.

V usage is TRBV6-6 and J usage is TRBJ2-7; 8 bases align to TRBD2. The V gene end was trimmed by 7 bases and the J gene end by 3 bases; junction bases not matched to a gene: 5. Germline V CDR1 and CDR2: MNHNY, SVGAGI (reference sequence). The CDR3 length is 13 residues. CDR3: CASTPGGVYEQYF. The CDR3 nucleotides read TGTGCCAGCACCCCCGGGGGGGTCTACGAGCAGTACTTC.

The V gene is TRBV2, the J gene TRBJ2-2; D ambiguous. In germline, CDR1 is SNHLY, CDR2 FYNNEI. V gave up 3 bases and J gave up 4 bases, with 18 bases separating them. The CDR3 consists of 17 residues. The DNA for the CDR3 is TGTGCCAGCAGTGATGATCACATAACTACCACCACCGGGGAGCTGTTTTTT. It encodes CASSDDHITTTTGELFF.

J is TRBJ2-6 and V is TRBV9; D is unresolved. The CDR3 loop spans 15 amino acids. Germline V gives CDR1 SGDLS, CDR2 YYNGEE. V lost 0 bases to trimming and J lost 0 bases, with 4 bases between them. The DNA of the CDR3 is TGTGCCAGCAGCGTAGGAAGCTCTGGGGCCAACGTCCTGACTTTC. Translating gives CASSVGSSGANVLTF. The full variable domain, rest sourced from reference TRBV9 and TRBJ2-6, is DSGVTQTPKHLITATGQRVTLRCSPRSGDLSVYWYQQSLDQGLQFLIQYYNGEERAKGNILERFSAQQFPDLHSELNLSSLELGDSALYFCASSVGSSGANVLTFGAGSRLTVL.

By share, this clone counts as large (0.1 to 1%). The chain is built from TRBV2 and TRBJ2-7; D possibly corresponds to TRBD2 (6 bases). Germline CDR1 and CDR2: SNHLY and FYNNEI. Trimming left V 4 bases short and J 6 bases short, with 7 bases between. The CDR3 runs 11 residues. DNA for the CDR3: TGTGCCAGCAGTGGGAGGGCCGAGCAGTACTTC. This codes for CASSGRAEQYF. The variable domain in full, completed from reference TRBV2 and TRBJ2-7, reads EPEVTQTPSHQVTQMGQEVILRCVPISNHLYFYWYRQILGQKVEFLVSFYNNEISEKSEIFDDQFSVERPDGSNFTLKIRSTKLEDSAMYFCASSGRAEQYFGPGTRLTVT.

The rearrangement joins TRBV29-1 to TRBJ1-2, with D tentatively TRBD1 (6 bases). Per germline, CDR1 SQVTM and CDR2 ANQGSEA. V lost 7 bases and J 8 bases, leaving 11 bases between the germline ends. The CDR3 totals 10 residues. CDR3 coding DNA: TGCAGCGCTACAGGGTTGGGCTACACCTTC. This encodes CSATGLGYTF.

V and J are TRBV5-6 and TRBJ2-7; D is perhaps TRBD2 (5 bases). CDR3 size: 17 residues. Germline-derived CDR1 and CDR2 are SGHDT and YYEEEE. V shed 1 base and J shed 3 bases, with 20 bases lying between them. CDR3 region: CASSLPIATPGNYEQYF. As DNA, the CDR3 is TGTGCCAGCAGCTTGCCCATAGCGACCCCCGGGAACTACGAGCAGTACTTC.

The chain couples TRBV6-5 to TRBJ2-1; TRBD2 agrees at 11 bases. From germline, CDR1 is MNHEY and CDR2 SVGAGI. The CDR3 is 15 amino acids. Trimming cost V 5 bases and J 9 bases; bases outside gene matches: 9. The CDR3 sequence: CASSPRLAGTREQFF. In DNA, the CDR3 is TGTGCCAGCAGTCCCCGACTAGCGGGGACGCGTGAGCAGTTCTTC.

The CDR3 DNA reads TGCGCCAGCAGCCTGGGCCAGGGGGATCCCGGGGAGCTGTTTTTT. Translating it yields CASSLGQGDPGELFF. This chain connects TRBV5-1 to TRBJ2-2, with TRBD1 matching 7 bases. Germline trimming cut 4 bases from V and 6 bases from J; bases unmatched to any gene: 9. Per the germline V gene, CDR1 is SGHRS and CDR2 is YFSETQ. The CDR3 sequence is 15 residues long.

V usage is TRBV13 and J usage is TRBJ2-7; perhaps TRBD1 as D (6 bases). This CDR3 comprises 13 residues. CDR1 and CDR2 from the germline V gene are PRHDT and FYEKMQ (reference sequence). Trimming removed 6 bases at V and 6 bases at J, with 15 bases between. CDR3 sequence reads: CASREDIGGEQYF. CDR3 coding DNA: TGTGCCAGCAGAGAGGATATAGGGGGCGAGCAGTACTTC.

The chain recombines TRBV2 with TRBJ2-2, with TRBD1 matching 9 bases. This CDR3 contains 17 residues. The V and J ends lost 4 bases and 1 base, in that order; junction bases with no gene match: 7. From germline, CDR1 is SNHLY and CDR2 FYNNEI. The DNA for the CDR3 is TGTGCCAGCAGTGTTACAACAGGGGGCCAGAACACCGGGGAGCTGTTTTTT. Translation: CASSVTTGGQNTGELFF. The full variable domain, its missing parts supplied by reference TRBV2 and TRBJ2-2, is EPEVTQTPSHQVTQMGQEVILRCVPISNHLYFYWYRQILGQKVEFLVSFYNNEISEKSEIFDDQFSVERPDGSNFTLKIRSTKLEDSAMYFCASSVTTGGQNTGELFFGEGSRLTVL.

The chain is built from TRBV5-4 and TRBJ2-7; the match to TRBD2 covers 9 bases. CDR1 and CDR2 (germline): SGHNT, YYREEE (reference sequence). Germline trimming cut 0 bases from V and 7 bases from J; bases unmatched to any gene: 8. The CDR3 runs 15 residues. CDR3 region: CASSLALAGIGEQYF. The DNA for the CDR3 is TGTGCCAGCAGCTTGGCGCTAGCGGGAATTGGAGAGCAGTACTTC.

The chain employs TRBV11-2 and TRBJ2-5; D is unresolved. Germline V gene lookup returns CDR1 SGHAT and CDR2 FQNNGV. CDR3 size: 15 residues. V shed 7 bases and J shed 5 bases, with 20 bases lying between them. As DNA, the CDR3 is TGTGCCAGCACCCCCGCTAGTCCCTCCTCCGAGACCCAGTACTTC. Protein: CASTPASPSSETQYF.

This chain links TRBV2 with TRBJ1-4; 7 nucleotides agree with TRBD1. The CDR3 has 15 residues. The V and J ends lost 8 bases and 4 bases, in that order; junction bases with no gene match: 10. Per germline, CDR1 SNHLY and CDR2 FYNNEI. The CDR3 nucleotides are TGTGCCAGCCATTATCGGACAGGAATTAATGAAAAACTGTTTTTT. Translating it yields CASHYRTGINEKLFF. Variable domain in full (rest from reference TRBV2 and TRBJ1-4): EPEVTQTPSHQVTQMGQEVILRCVPISNHLYFYWYRQILGQKVEFLVSFYNNEISEKSEIFDDQFSVERPDGSNFTLKIRSTKLEDSAMYFCASHYRTGINEKLFFGSGTQLSVL.

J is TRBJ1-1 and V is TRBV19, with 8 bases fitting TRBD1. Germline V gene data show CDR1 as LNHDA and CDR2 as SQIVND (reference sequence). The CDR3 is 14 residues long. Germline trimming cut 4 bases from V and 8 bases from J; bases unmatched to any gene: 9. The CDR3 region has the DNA TGTGCCAGTAGTAGACCGGGACAGGTACCCGAAGCTTTCTTT. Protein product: CASSRPGQVPEAFF.

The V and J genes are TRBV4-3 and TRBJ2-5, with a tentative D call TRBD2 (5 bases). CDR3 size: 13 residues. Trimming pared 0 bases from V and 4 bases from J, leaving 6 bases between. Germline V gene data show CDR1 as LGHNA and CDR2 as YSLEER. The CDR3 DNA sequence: TGCGCCAGCAGCCAAGATCGGGGAGAGACCCAGTACTTC. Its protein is CASSQDRGETQYF.

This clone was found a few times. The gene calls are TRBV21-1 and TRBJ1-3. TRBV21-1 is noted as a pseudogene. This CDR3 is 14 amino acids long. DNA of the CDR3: TGTGCCAGCAGCGGAGGACAAGCTGGAAACACCATATATTTT. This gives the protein CASSGGQAGNTIYF.

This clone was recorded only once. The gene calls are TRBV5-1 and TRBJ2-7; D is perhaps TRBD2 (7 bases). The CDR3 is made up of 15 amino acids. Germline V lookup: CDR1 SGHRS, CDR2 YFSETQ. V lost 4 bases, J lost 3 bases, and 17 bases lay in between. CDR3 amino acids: CASSATGGRDYEQYF. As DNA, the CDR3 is TGCGCCAGCAGCGCGACCGGGGGGCGCGACTACGAGCAGTACTTC.